This T cell receptor (beta chain) was profiled in a study of blood T cell repertoires in COVID-19. In the study overall: COVID-19 samples, acute and convalescent, were from the United States, Italy and Spain. PBMCs, B-cell-depleted T cells, or T cells were the source of the cDNA or gDNA that made up the material.

Measured with immunoSEQ multiplex PCR; TCRdb has only the in-frame clones, and not every one. The sample gives tens of thousands of clones, 85% to 90% of which show up once; 5.1% is in the top ten. Germline CDR1 and CDR2: KGHDR and SFDVKD. The CDR3 runs 13 residues. As for this clone: The junction differs from germline at one of its ends, possibly a read error.

This chain uses TRBV24-1 with TRBJ2-1; 10 bases line up with TRBD2. The material sequenced was peripheral blood. This TCR was recovered from an elderly man with acute or convalescent COVID-19. DNA of the CDR3: TGTGCCGCCAGTCCTAGCGGGAGCTATGAGCAGTTCTTC. It translates to CAASPSGSYEQFF.